The 31 T cell receptor beta chains listed next were all sequenced from one sample in a study of shared clonotypes between healthy human individuals. Assay: immunoSEQ multiplex PCR; the TCRdb copy retains only in-frame clones and omits some. The table includes under 1,100,000 clones, approximately 80% detected once. Sequences were obtained from memory CD4+ T cells from PBMCs. The subset was: CD45RA-negative fraction. Receptor source: a man younger than 35 in good health. Some clones in this sample may be carry-over from other donors' samples.

The rearrangement links TRBV21-1 to TRBJ2-7; the table assigns TRBD1, which was not confirmed against the DNA. TRBV21-1 is classified as a pseudogene. The CDR3 spans 17 residues. CDR3 sequence (DNA): TGTGCCAGCAGCAAACTAAGCCAGCCAGGTCAATTCTACGAGCAGTACTTC. It yields the protein CASSKLSQPGQFYEQYF.

J is TRBJ2-3 and V is TRBV28, with D perhaps being TRBD1 or TRBD2 (5 bases each). CDR1 is MDHEN and CDR2 is SYDVKM in the germline V gene. This CDR3 comprises 16 residues. The V end lost 4 bases, the J end lost 4 bases, and 18 bases lay between the germline ends. The CDR3 DNA reads as TGTGCCAGCAGTTCCACGGGGCGAGGAGTCGCAGATACGCAGTATTTT. This sequence encodes CASSSTGRGVADTQYF.

J is TRBJ1-1 and V is TRBV10-3, with 7 positions matching TRBD1. Germline V lookup: CDR1 ENHRY, CDR2 SYGVKD. V shed 6 bases, J shed 7 bases, and the junction held 11 bases outside the gene matches. There are 14 residues in the CDR3. The CDR3 is CAIRTGTDYGEAFF. The CDR3 DNA follows: TGTGCCATCAGGACCGGGACAGATTATGGTGAAGCTTTCTTT.

This clone turned up a few times. Other DNA sequences within the sample encode an identical CDR3. The DNA for the CDR3 is TGCGCCAGCAGCTCCGGACCGAACACTGAAGCTTTCTTT. Residues: CASSSGPNTEAFF. This sequence joins TRBV5-1 and TRBJ1-1; D is undetermined. CDR3 length equals 13 residues. Looked up from germline, CDR1 is SGHRS and CDR2 is YFSETQ. With 3 bases removed from V and 1 base from J, the gap between germline ends came to 7 bases.

The chain links TRBV11-2 to TRBJ1-5, with 9 bases fitting TRBD1. V lost 2 bases, J lost 7 bases, and 9 bases stayed unmatched. This CDR3 spans 16 amino acids. CDR1 is SGHAT, CDR2 FQNNGV, per germline. The CDR3 here is CASSLLGQGSRQPQHF. Here the CDR3 DNA reads TGTGCCAGCAGCTTATTGGGACAGGGCAGTCGGCAGCCCCAGCATTTT. Full variable domain (rest looked up from reference TRBV11-2 and TRBJ1-5): EAGVAQSPRYKIIEKRQSVAFWCNPISGHATLYWYQQILGQGPKLLIQFQNNGVVDDSQLPKDRFSAERLKGVDSTLKIQPAKLEDSAVYLCASSLLGQGSRQPQHFGDGTRLSIL.

The genes are TRBV27 and TRBJ2-6; the match to TRBD1 covers 9 bases. Per the germline V gene, CDR1 is MNHEY and CDR2 is SMNVEV (reference sequence). The junction had 6 bases not matched to a gene; V was cut back by 6 bases and J by 3 bases. This CDR3 spans 16 amino acids. This chain's CDR3 is CASRKQGAYGANVLTF. For the CDR3, the DNA is TGTGCCAGCAGAAAACAGGGGGCCTATGGGGCCAACGTCCTGACTTTC.

This sequence joins TRBV5-4 and TRBJ2-3; 8 bases are a match to TRBD2. Per germline, CDR1 SGHNT and CDR2 YYREEE (reference sequence). This CDR3 region has 16 residues. V gave up 1 base and J gave up 4 bases; unmatched junction bases: 8. The CDR3 loop is CASSLLGRARADTQYF. CDR3 nucleotide sequence: TGTGCCAGCAGCTTGCTCGGGAGGGCCCGAGCAGATACGCAGTATTTT.

The chain carries TRBV6-6 and TRBJ1-4, with D possibly being TRBD1 (6 bases). Germline V gene data show CDR1 as MNHNY and CDR2 as SVGAGI (reference sequence). Between the trimmed V and J ends, which lost 2 bases and 5 bases, there was a span of 12 bases. The CDR3 runs to 15 residues. The CDR3 reads CASSYGGRVNEKLFF. CDR3 sequence (DNA): TGTGCCAGCAGTTACGGGGGGCGCGTAAATGAAAAACTGTTTTTT.

The J gene is TRBJ2-5, the V gene TRBV19, with D tentatively TRBD1 or TRBD2 (6 bases each). The CDR3 is 16 amino acids. The V gene's germline CDR1 is LNHDA and CDR2 SQIVND (reference sequence). V shed 9 bases and J shed 5 bases, with 25 bases lying between them. The CDR3 loop reads CASRKGGLEGWETQYF. The CDR3 DNA follows: TGTGCCAGCAGAAAGGGGGGACTGGAAGGCTGGGAGACCCAGTACTTC.

The V call is TRBV4-3, the J call TRBJ2-2, with 9 bases identical to TRBD2. The V gene end was trimmed by 2 bases and the J gene end by 6 bases; junction bases not matched to a gene: 10. The CDR3 runs to 17 residues. Germline V gene lookup returns CDR1 LGHNA and CDR2 YSLEER. The CDR3 region is CASSQLAGIQLPGELFF. CDR3 sequence (DNA): TGCGCCAGCAGCCAACTAGCGGGAATCCAGCTGCCCGGGGAGCTGTTTTTT.

The chain recombines TRBV5-8 with TRBJ2-3; D may be TRBD1 (6 bases). Trimming shortened V by 6 bases and J by 0 bases, and 17 bases separated the two germline ends. The CDR3 extends over 16 amino acids. The germline V gene has CDR1 SGHTS and CDR2 YDEGEE. The CDR3 sequence is CASILPGTHSTDTQYF. The CDR3 coding sequence is TGTGCCAGCATCCTTCCCGGGACACATAGCACAGATACGCAGTATTTT.

The rearrangement links TRBV5-1 to TRBJ1-4; D call uncertain. The CDR3 loop spans 12 amino acids. Deletions cut 2 bases from V and 5 bases from J, with 4 bases between. Germline loops: CDR1 SGHRS, CDR2 YFSETQ. The CDR3 nucleotides read TGCGCCAGCAGCTTTACGAATGAAAAACTGTTTTTT. This codes for CASSFTNEKLFF.

V usage is TRBV14 and J usage is TRBJ2-7, with 8 bases aligning to TRBD1. CDR1 SGHDN and CDR2 FVKESK come from the germline V gene. V lost 4 bases and J lost 2; bases outside the gene matches: 7. The CDR3 has 15 residues. In DNA form, the CDR3 reads TGTGCCAGCAGCCCCTGGACAGGGATTGCCTACGAGCAGTACTTC. This sequence encodes CASSPWTGIAYEQYF.

The chain employs TRBV5-1 and TRBJ2-7; D might be TRBD2 (6 bases). The CDR3 has 15 residues. CDR1 and CDR2 (germline): SGHRS, YFSETQ. V was clipped by 0 bases and J by 3 bases, with 13 bases between them. As DNA, the CDR3 is TGCGCCAGCAGCTTGGGCGGGACGGCGGACTACGAGCAGTACTTC. It is translated as CASSLGGTADYEQYF.

The rearrangement joins TRBV27 to TRBJ2-7, with TRBD1 as a possible D gene (6 bases). From germline, CDR1 is MNHEY and CDR2 SMNVEV (reference sequence). The CDR3 sequence is 15 residues long. The V end lost 6 bases, the J end lost 4 bases, and 19 bases lay between the germline ends. The CDR3 reads CASSPKPGTWYEQYF. The CDR3, as DNA: TGTGCCAGCAGCCCGAAACCCGGGACATGGTACGAGCAGTACTTC.

Comment on this clone: One base away lies a much larger clone, so this may be a sequencing read error. This sample also contains other DNA sequences that code for the same CDR3. V gene TRBV28 combines with J gene TRBJ2-7; D gene ambiguous. This CDR3 region has 11 residues. Trimming took off 3 bases at V and 3 bases at J, with 3 bases between the two ends. Germline loops: CDR1 MDHEN, CDR2 SYDVKM. CDR3 nucleotide sequence: TGTGCCAGCAGTTTCCGCTACGAGCAGTACTTC. Protein sequence: CASSFRYEQYF.

The chain combines TRBV6-5 with TRBJ2-1, with D perhaps matching TRBD2 (6 bases). CDR3 length equals 15 residues. V gave up 5 bases and J gave up 9 bases, with 20 bases separating them. The germline V gene has CDR1 MNHEY and CDR2 SVGAGI. CDR3 in amino acids: CASSPPGRIDAEQFF. The CDR3 nucleotides read TGTGCCAGCAGTCCCCCCGGGAGAATTGACGCTGAGCAGTTCTTC.

CDR3: CASSQDPLPGRDGYTF. The CDR3 nucleotides read TGCGCCAGCAGCCAAGATCCTCTCCCGGGGCGCGATGGCTACACCTTC. The rearrangement joins TRBV4-1 to TRBJ1-2; tentatively, D is TRBD1 (5 bases). Germline V lookup: CDR1 MGHRA, CDR2 YSYEKL. Trimming took 0 bases from V and 6 from J, leaving 17 bases between them. The CDR3 totals 16 residues.

The gene calls are TRBV29-1 and TRBJ2-2, with 7 bases fitting TRBD1. V trimming: 5 bases; J trimming: 8 bases; junction bases outside the gene matches: 8. CDR1 and CDR2 from the germline V gene are SQVTM and ANQGSEA. The CDR3 sequence is 13 residues long. In nucleotides, the CDR3 is TGCAGCGTTAGACAGGGCCCTACAGGGGAGCTGTTTTTT. It translates to CSVRQGPTGELFF.

The V and J genes are TRBV9 and TRBJ1-1; D not certain. The CDR3 consists of 14 residues. Germline CDR1 is SGDLS and CDR2 is YYNGEE. V was pared by 0 bases and J by 5 bases, with 11 bases between. The CDR3 reads CASSVARAGTEAFF. CDR3 DNA: TGTGCCAGCAGCGTAGCGAGGGCCGGGACTGAAGCTTTCTTT.

This clone was recorded once. This chain links TRBV28 with TRBJ1-4; D unresolved. The V end lost 1 base, the J end lost 15 bases, and 12 bases lay between the germline ends. The germline V gene encodes CDR1 MDHEN and CDR2 SYDVKM. The CDR3 runs 12 residues. In DNA form, the CDR3 reads TGTGCCAGCAGTTTATTCGTGGGTGGCTTGTTTTTT. It specifies CASSLFVGGLFF.

The chain has TRBV28 and TRBJ1-2; D possibly corresponds to TRBD1 (5 bases). V shed 10 bases and J shed 9 bases, with 18 bases lying between them. Germline lookup yields CDR1 MDHEN and CDR2 SYDVKM. This CDR3 has 12 amino acids. The DNA of the CDR3 is TGTGCCACCGGACAAGACCTAAGGCGCTACACCTTC. Protein product: CATGQDLRRYTF.

This chain joins TRBV5-5 and TRBJ2-3; possibly TRBD1 for D (5 bases). CDR3 length: 14 amino acids. Germline V gene data show CDR1 as SGHKS and CDR2 as YYEKEE (reference sequence). V lost 0 bases and J 6 bases, leaving 11 bases between the germline ends. CDR3 loop: CASSLVGARDTQYF. CDR3 DNA sequence: TGTGCCAGCAGCTTGGTTGGGGCCCGCGATACGCAGTATTTT.

The table lists this clone with a few counts. This sequence joins TRBV5-1 and TRBJ2-4, with D hard to call. V was pared by 0 bases and J by 5 bases, with 12 bases between. This CDR3 is built from 15 residues. CDR1 and CDR2 from the germline V gene are SGHRS and YFSETQ. CDR3 nucleotide sequence: TGCGCCAGCAGCTTGGAGTTAGCTGGTCAAAACATTCAGTACTTC. The encoded protein is CASSLELAGQNIQYF. The variable domain in full, completed from reference TRBV5-1 and TRBJ2-4, reads KAGVTQTPRYLIKTRGQQVTLSCSPISGHRSVSWYQQTPGQGLQFLFEYFSETQRNKGNFPGRFSGRQFSNSRSEMNVSTLELGDSALYLCASSLELAGQNIQYFGAGTRLSVL.

In its sample, this clone was seen once. The J gene is TRBJ1-5, the V gene TRBV28, with no clear D. V shed 6 bases and J shed 0 bases, with 15 bases lying between them. This CDR3 contains 16 residues. The germline gives CDR1 MDHEN, CDR2 SYDVKM. The CDR3 nucleotides are TGTGCCAGCAGCCTTTGGGCCTTTGATAGCAATCAGCCCCAGCATTTT. Amino acid sequence: CASSLWAFDSNQPQHF.

J is TRBJ2-5 and V is TRBV21-1; TRBD1, the table's D call, lacks a check against the DNA. TRBV21-1 is noted as a pseudogene. The CDR3 totals 17 residues. CDR3 nucleotide sequence: TGTGCCAGCAGCAAAGAGGGTTTAGGGACAAAGCAAGAGACCCAGTACTTC. This translates into CASSKEGLGTKQETQYF.

The genes are TRBV5-6 and TRBJ1-2, with 11 bases fitting TRBD1. The CDR3 length is 17 residues. Germline assignment: CDR1 SGHDT and CDR2 YYEEEE. V lost 4 bases to trimming and J lost 2 bases; unmatched junction nucleotides: 10. The CDR3 spells CASSRFRDRGLNYGYTF. CDR3 nucleotides: TGTGCCAGCAGCCGTTTCCGGGACAGGGGGTTAAACTATGGCTACACCTTC.

The rearrangement joins TRBV11-2 to TRBJ2-3, with a weak D call TRBD2 (6 bases). Per the germline V gene, CDR1 is SGHAT and CDR2 is FQNNGV. The CDR3 loop spans 16 amino acids. Between the trimmed V and J ends, which lost 1 base and 4 bases, there was a span of 15 bases. The CDR3 reads CASSLGTSRVADTQYF. CDR3 in DNA: TGTGCCAGCAGCTTAGGAACTAGCCGGGTAGCAGATACGCAGTATTTT. The entire variable domain, with the rest obtained from reference TRBV11-2 and TRBJ2-3, is as follows: EAGVAQSPRYKIIEKRQSVAFWCNPISGHATLYWYQQILGQGPKLLIQFQNNGVVDDSQLPKDRFSAERLKGVDSTLKIQPAKLEDSAVYLCASSLGTSRVADTQYFGPGTRLTVL.

The rearrangement links TRBV5-1 to TRBJ2-1, with D uncertain. The CDR3 runs to 14 residues. Germline V gene sequence: CDR1 SGHRS, CDR2 YFSETQ. V lost 0 bases and J lost 2, with 6 bases in between. DNA of the CDR3: TGCGCCAGCAGCTTGGGGTCCCCCTACAATGAGCAGTTCTTC. Protein product: CASSLGSPYNEQFF.

This clone turned up a few times. The chain has TRBV28 and TRBJ2-7, with D possibly being TRBD1 or TRBD2 (5 bases each). Trimming left V 7 bases short and J 1 base short, with 14 bases between. Germline loops: CDR1 MDHEN, CDR2 SYDVKM. The CDR3 is 14 amino acids. The CDR3 sequence is CASIRGVGSYEQYF. DNA for the CDR3: TGTGCCAGCATAAGGGGAGTTGGGTCCTACGAGCAGTACTTC.

This clone showed up just once. An end of the junction differs from the germline gene, which may be a read error. The genes are TRBV9 and TRBJ2-3; 7 nucleotides align to TRBD2. This CDR3 contains 15 residues. Germline V gene lookup returns CDR1 SGDLS and CDR2 YYNGEE. CDR3 sequence: CANSGSGTIGDTQYF. In DNA, the CDR3 is TGTGCCAACAGCGGAAGTGGGACTATCGGGGATACGCAGTATTTT.